This is a list of T cell receptor beta chains from one sample in a study of shared clonotypes between healthy human individuals. TCRdb's table, derived via immunoSEQ multiplex PCR, lists solely in-frame clones and lacks some. The repertoire consists of around 1.1 million clones, with around 78% occurring once and the leading ten covering under 0.8%. The sample comprised memory CD4+ T cells from PBMCs. The receptors originated from a man between 18 and 35 years old in good health. Some clones in this sample may be carry-over from other donors' samples. The CDR3 runs from the conserved cysteine through the conserved F or W. D genes are given only for firm matches. Size is stated for part of the rows, as once, few or many counts, or as a class when the clone is expanded.

D gene: TRBD1; clone size: -; J gene: TRBJ2-7; V gene: TRBV5-1; CDR3 protein: CASSFITGQGYEQYF; CDR3 DNA: TGCGCCAGCAGCTTCATTACGGGACAGGGGTACGAGCAGTACTTC
D gene: TRBD1; clone size: -; J gene: TRBJ1-2; V gene: TRBV9; CDR3 protein: CASSKPGTGYGYTF; CDR3 DNA: TGTGCCAGCAGCAAACCCGGGACAGGCTATGGCTACACCTTC
D gene: TRBD1; clone size: -; J gene: TRBJ1-2; V gene: TRBV7-2; CDR3 protein: CASSEWTGDNYGYTF; CDR3 DNA: TGTGCCAGCAGCGAGTGGACAGGGGACAACTATGGCTACACCTTC
D gene: TRBD1; clone size: -; J gene: TRBJ1-1; V gene: TRBV5-6; CDR3 protein: CASSSTDRLNTEAFF; CDR3 DNA: TGTGCCAGCAGCAGCACGGACAGGTTGAACACTGAAGCTTTCTTT
D gene: -; clone size: -; J gene: TRBJ2-5; V gene: TRBV29-1; CDR3 protein: CSAPRGPTLETQYF; CDR3 DNA: TGCAGCGCCCCGCGGGGACCGACCTTGGAGACCCAGTACTTC
D gene: -; clone size: -; J gene: TRBJ2-7; V gene: TRBV5-5; CDR3 protein: CASDRGTGLSEQYF; CDR3 DNA: TGTGCCAGTGACCGAGGGACGGGGCTTAGCGAGCAGTACTTC
D gene: -; clone size: -; J gene: TRBJ1-1; V gene: TRBV20-1; CDR3 protein: CSARETPEAFF; CDR3 DNA: TGCAGTGCTAGAGAGACGCCCGAAGCTTTCTTT
D gene: -; clone size: many; J gene: TRBJ2-1; V gene: TRBV7-9; CDR3 protein: CASSLADNEQFF; CDR3 DNA: TGTGCCAGCAGCTTAGCCGACAATGAGCAGTTCTTC
D gene: -; clone size: -; J gene: TRBJ2-2; V gene: TRBV7-3; CDR3 protein: CASSPTGTSNTGELFF; CDR3 DNA: TGTGCCAGCAGCCCCACCGGGACTTCTAACACCGGGGAGCTGTTTTTT
D gene: TRBD1; clone size: many; J gene: TRBJ1-5; V gene: TRBV6-1; CDR3 protein: CASSSRQGFGPQHF; CDR3 DNA: TGTGCCAGCAGCTCCCGACAGGGCTTTGGGCCCCAGCATTTT
D gene: TRBD1; clone size: -; J gene: TRBJ1-5; V gene: TRBV2; CDR3 protein: CASSLQGIGNQPQHF; CDR3 DNA: TGTGCCAGCAGTCTACAGGGGATCGGCAATCAGCCCCAGCATTTT
D gene: -; clone size: -; J gene: TRBJ2-1; V gene: TRBV2; CDR3 protein: CASRGNLYNEQFF; CDR3 DNA: TGTGCCAGCAGAGGCAACCTGTACAATGAGCAGTTCTTC
D gene: TRBD1; clone size: -; J gene: TRBJ2-5; V gene: TRBV13; CDR3 protein: CASSVQGYNKEQYF; CDR3 DNA: TGTGCCAGCAGCGTACAGGGGTACAACAAAGAGCAGTACTTC
D gene: -; clone size: -; J gene: TRBJ1-2; V gene: TRBV29-1; CDR3 protein: CSVVGRQPVSGYTF; CDR3 DNA: TGCAGCGTAGTAGGGCGGCAGCCGGTATCTGGCTACACCTTC
D gene: TRBD2; clone size: -; J gene: TRBJ2-1; V gene: TRBV9; CDR3 protein: CASSVLQGLGGEQFF; CDR3 DNA: TGTGCCAGCAGCGTATTACAGGGACTAGGTGGTGAGCAGTTCTTC
D gene: TRBD2; clone size: -; J gene: TRBJ2-6; V gene: TRBV5-1; CDR3 protein: CASSPWEGDSSGANVLTF; CDR3 DNA: TGCGCCAGCAGCCCCTGGGAGGGAGATAGCTCTGGGGCCAACGTCCTGACTTTC
D gene: -; clone size: -; J gene: TRBJ2-7; V gene: TRBV18; CDR3 protein: CASSPGQATSYEQYF; CDR3 DNA: TGTGCCAGCTCACCGGGCCAAGCCACCTCCTACGAGCAGTACTTC